This entry lists 13 T cell receptor beta chains sequenced from one sample in a study of T cell repertoires in cytomegalovirus infection. No antigen is known for these receptors. TCRdb fed the reads into MiXCR, producing one record per CDR3 protein. The profile covers around 300,000 distinct CDR3 sequences, with around 20% appearing a single time and approximately 19% taken by the ten largest. The source was cultured PBMCs, collected from culture after CMV antigen stimulation. The receptors were gathered from a human donor in good health (CMV status not recorded). Some clones in this sample may be carry-over from other donors' samples.

CDR3 loop: CATSRVADSNQPQHF. In nucleotides, the CDR3 is TGTGCCACCAGCAGAGTGGCGGATAGCAATCAGCCCCAGCATTTT. The chain recombines TRBV15 with TRBJ1-5; D is uncertain. Germline V gene sequence: CDR1 LNHNV, CDR2 YYDKDF (reference sequence). Trimming left V 1 base short and J 0 bases short, with 7 bases between. The CDR3 is made up of 15 amino acids.

This chain connects TRBV4-3 to TRBJ2-1, with TRBD2 identical over 8 bases. V trimming: 0 bases; J trimming: 5 bases; junction bases outside the gene matches: 9. In germline, CDR1 is LGHNA, CDR2 YSLEER. The length of the CDR3 is 17 residues. This chain's CDR3 is CASSQDGAGASHNEQFF. The CDR3 DNA is TGCGCCAGCAGCCAAGATGGAGCGGGAGCTTCCCACAATGAGCAGTTCTTC.

V usage is TRBV12-5 and J usage is TRBJ1-1; no firm D call. This CDR3 is 13 amino acids long. The V and J ends lost 0 bases and 10 bases respectively, with 12 bases between them. Germline V CDR1 and CDR2: LGHNT, FRNRAP. CDR3 nucleotides: TGTGCTAGTGGTTTGGTACTAGGAGATCCAGCTTTCTTT. Protein sequence: CASGLVLGDPAFF. The full variable domain, in which reference TRBV12-5 and TRBJ1-1 provide the parts outside the CDR3, is DARVTQTPRHKVTEMGQEVTMRCQPILGHNTVFWYRQTMMQGLELLAYFRNRAPLDDSGMPKDRFSAEMPDATLATLKIQPSEPRDSAVYFCASGLVLGDPAFFGQGTRLTVV.

The chain is built from TRBV14 and TRBJ2-1; TRBD1 is a possible D gene (5 bases). The CDR3 loop spans 16 amino acids. Trimming pared 1 base from V and 1 base from J, leaving 11 bases between. CDR1 is SGHDN, CDR2 FVKESK, per germline. This CDR3 reads CASSQGPGLSYNEQFF. In DNA form, the CDR3 reads TGTGCCAGCAGCCAAGGTCCAGGGCTTTCCTACAATGAGCAGTTCTTC.

The chain couples TRBV7-6 to TRBJ2-2, with D possibly matching TRBD2 (6 bases). This CDR3 has 15 amino acids. Germline lookup yields CDR1 SGHVS and CDR2 FNYEAQ. The ends were cut back, 5 bases at V and 4 bases at J, with 14 bases in the middle. CDR3 sequence: CASSPHPTSTGELFF. In DNA, the CDR3 is TGTGCCAGCAGCCCGCACCCGACTAGCACCGGGGAGCTGTTTTTT.

This clonotype was seen repeatedly, ten times or more. The V and J genes are TRBV7-9 and TRBJ1-1, with no clear D. CDR3 length equals 12 residues. The germline V and J ends were trimmed by 0 bases and 8 bases, with 7 bases remaining between them. Germline V gene data show CDR1 as SEHNR and CDR2 as FQNEAQ (reference sequence). The CDR3 spells CASSLAGGEAFF. The CDR3 nucleotides read TGTGCCAGCAGCTTAGCGGGAGGAGAAGCTTTCTTT.

The table lists this clonotype with a count of one. V usage is TRBV29-1 and J usage is TRBJ1-1; D is unclear. This CDR3 has 13 amino acids. Germline values: CDR1 SQVTM, CDR2 ANQGSEA. V was cut by 7 bases and J by 0 bases, with 12 bases left in between. The CDR3: CSASIHMNTEAFF. As DNA, the CDR3 is TGCAGCGCCAGCATACACATGAACACTGAAGCTTTCTTT.

The V and J genes are TRBV4-2 and TRBJ1-5, with D unresolved. The germline CDR1 and CDR2 sequences are LGHNA and YNFKEQ. CDR3 length equals 14 residues. Trimming shortened V by 0 bases and J by 6 bases, and 9 bases separated the two germline ends. The CDR3 coding sequence is TGTGCCAGCAGCCAAGATCTTACGGGTCAGCCCCAGCATTTT. Translating gives CASSQDLTGQPQHF.

The chain uses TRBV29-1 and TRBJ2-3, with 10 nucleotides matching TRBD2. CDR1 is SQVTM and CDR2 is ANQGSEA in the germline V gene. The CDR3 covers 15 residues. With 6 bases clipped from V and 2 bases from J, the junction kept 8 bases outside the gene matches. CDR3 DNA sequence: TGCAGCGTCCAAAGGACTAGCGGCCTCACAGATACGCAGTATTTT. This gives the protein CSVQRTSGLTDTQYF.

In its sample, this clonotype was seen many times. The V and J genes are TRBV10-2 and TRBJ1-2; a weak D match, TRBD1 (5 bases). CDR1 and CDR2 from the germline V gene are WSHSY and SAAADI. The V end was cut by 0 bases, the J end by 5 bases, with 10 bases between. CDR3 size: 14 residues. CDR3 residues: CASSESTGAYGYTF. CDR3 DNA sequence: TGCGCCAGCAGTGAGTCGACCGGGGCATATGGCTACACCTTC.

This chain joins TRBV5-4 and TRBJ1-2, with D unresolved. Trimming removed 5 bases at V and 4 bases at J, with 9 bases between. The germline gives CDR1 SGHNT, CDR2 YYREEE (reference sequence). The CDR3 sequence is 12 residues long. Here the CDR3 DNA reads TGTGCCAGCAGTGACCTCGGCTATGGCTACACCTTC. It yields the protein CASSDLGYGYTF.

This clonotype was counted a few times. The rearrangement links TRBV28 to TRBJ1-2; D is uncertain. The V gene lost 8 bases and the J gene lost 2 bases, with 12 bases spanning the gap. Germline CDR1 reads MDHEN; CDR2 reads SYDVKM. CDR3 length: 13 amino acids. The CDR3 DNA reads as TGTGCCAGCGCGCTGGTAGGGAACTATGGCTACACCTTC. Its translation is CASALVGNYGYTF.

This clonotype was detected many times. The chain uses TRBV6-2 or TRBV6-3 and TRBJ2-2; 10 bases map to TRBD2. The germline V gene encodes CDR1 MNHEY and CDR2 SVGEGT. Trimming cost V 2 bases and J 8 bases; bases outside gene matches: 5. The CDR3 loop spans 15 amino acids. The CDR3 region has the DNA TGTGCCAGCAGTTACCGTCTAGCGGGAGAGGGGGAGCTGTTTTTT. This sequence encodes CASSYRLAGEGELFF.